A single sample gave rise to the 19 T cell receptor beta chains below, sequenced in a study of cytomegalovirus exposure and HLA in healthy donors (dated by TCRdb to the late 2010s). Libraries were prepared through the immunoSEQ multiplex PCR assay. For the multiplex PCR, a mixture combining 60 forward primers for TCR Vbeta segments and 13 reverse primers for TCR Jbeta segments was used. In TCRdb, the immuneACCESS table is reduced to in-frame sequences with V and J assigned. These tables do not hold every clone; where another copy was compared, an unresolved V gene accounts for under half, and the others remain unexplained. The sample profile shows approximately 150,000 clones; more than 75% of them were found once. The leading ten clones occupy roughly 3.2% of the sample. The sample consisted of PBMCs. Source of these receptors: a man younger than 35 in good health and CMV-seropositive.

The chain is built from TRBV2 and TRBJ2-7, with D hard to call. Between the trimmed V and J ends, which lost 1 base and 0 bases, there was a span of 10 bases. The CDR3 length is 15 residues. Germline CDR1 and CDR2: SNHLY and FYNNEI. The CDR3 coding sequence is TGTGCCAGCAGTGAAGAGGCGACATCCTCCTACGAGCAGTACTTC. As protein: CASSEEATSSYEQYF.

This chain joins TRBV6-5 and TRBJ2-7; the match to TRBD2 covers 9 bases. This CDR3 has 13 residues. V shed 8 bases and J 3 bases; nucleotides not matched to a gene: 5. In germline, CDR1 is MNHEY, CDR2 SVGAGI. The CDR3 is CASQRGVYYEQYF. CDR3 bases: TGTGCCAGCCAGCGGGGGGTCTACTACGAGCAGTACTTC.

This clone was counted a few times. V and J are TRBV21-1 and TRBJ2-7; the DNA was not compared with TRBD2, the D call given in the table. TRBV21-1 is noted as a pseudogene. This CDR3 has 18 residues. The CDR3 nucleotides read TGTGCCAGCAGCAAAGGACCCCTCCTAGCGGCGCCAGCCTACGAGCAGTACTTC. Its translation is CASSKGPLLAAPAYEQYF.

The chain carries TRBV5-6 and TRBJ1-2; the D gene is possibly TRBD1 (5 bases). Between the trimmed V and J ends, which lost 6 bases and 2 bases, there was a span of 11 bases. Per the germline V gene, CDR1 is SGHDT and CDR2 is YYEEEE. The CDR3 spans 13 residues. CDR3 DNA sequence: TGTGCCAGCAACCTAAGACAGAACTATGGCTACACCTTC. Translating it yields CASNLRQNYGYTF.

This chain links TRBV19 with TRBJ2-3; the match to TRBD1 covers 9 bases. With V trimmed by 7 bases and J by 6 bases, 11 bases remained unmatched. Germline V gene lookup returns CDR1 LNHDA and CDR2 SQIVND (reference sequence). The CDR3 totals 15 residues. CDR3 in DNA: TGTGCCAGTACCCCGGGACAGGGAAGTTGGGATACGCAGTATTTT. Encoded protein: CASTPGQGSWDTQYF.

The rearrangement joins TRBV5-1 to TRBJ2-7; D is possibly TRBD2 (6 bases). CDR1 is SGHRS, CDR2 YFSETQ, per germline. CDR3 size: 12 residues. The V and J ends lost 2 bases and 5 bases respectively, with 8 bases between them. CDR3 coding DNA: TGCGCCAGCAGCTTCGGCGGGGACGAGCAGTACTTC. It codes for CASSFGGDEQYF.

V and J are TRBV28 and TRBJ2-7, with 7 bases lining up with TRBD1. Germline CDR1 MDHEN, CDR2 SYDVKM. The V and J ends lost 3 bases and 2 bases, in that order; junction bases with no gene match: 10. The CDR3 length is 16 residues. The CDR3, as DNA: TGTGCCAGCAGTTTTCAAGGGGGCGCGAATACCTACGAGCAGTACTTC. This encodes CASSFQGGANTYEQYF.

V usage is TRBV28 and J usage is TRBJ2-7; D may be TRBD2 (6 bases). Trimming pared 2 bases from V and 4 bases from J, leaving 12 bases between. Germline CDR1 reads MDHEN; CDR2 reads SYDVKM. This CDR3 comprises 14 residues. CDR3 loop: CASSLTGEQYEQYF. CDR3 in DNA: TGTGCCAGCAGTTTAACGGGGGAGCAATACGAGCAGTACTTC.

CDR3 DNA sequence: TGTGCCAGCAGCGTAGCCGGGGGGGGCGGTTACGAGCAGTACTTC. It codes for CASSVAGGGGYEQYF. This chain uses TRBV9 with TRBJ2-7, with 8 bases aligning to TRBD2. This CDR3 has 15 residues. Germline CDR1 reads SGDLS; CDR2 reads YYNGEE. Losses at the gene ends were 0 bases for V and 4 bases for J; bases not matched to a gene: 6.

V and J are TRBV19 and TRBJ1-1; possibly TRBD1 for D (5 bases). The germline V gene has CDR1 LNHDA and CDR2 SQIVND (reference sequence). Deletions cut 10 bases from V and 1 base from J, with 10 bases between. This CDR3 has 12 residues. CDR3: CATSTGNTEAFF. CDR3 coding DNA: TGTGCCACTTCTACAGGGAACACTGAAGCTTTCTTT.

The chain has TRBV5-1 and TRBJ1-4, with TRBD1 identical over 9 bases. The ends lost 3 bases at V and 5 bases at J; junction bases unmatched: 5. The length of the CDR3 is 15 residues. CDR1 is SGHRS, CDR2 YFSETQ, per germline. CDR3 bases: TGCGCCAGCAGCTCGTCCGGGACAGGGAATGAAAAACTGTTTTTT. Amino acid sequence: CASSSSGTGNEKLFF.

The chain uses TRBV28 and TRBJ2-5; 7 bases agree with TRBD1. CDR1 is MDHEN and CDR2 is SYDVKM in the germline V gene. V lost 7 bases and J lost 2; bases outside the gene matches: 10. This CDR3 spans 15 amino acids. CDR3 loop: CASTTPRQGQETQYF. CDR3 bases: TGTGCCAGCACCACACCGAGACAGGGTCAAGAGACCCAGTACTTC. Looking up the rest from reference TRBV28 and TRBJ2-5 gives the full variable domain: DVKVTQSSRYLVKRTGEKVFLECVQDMDHENMFWYRQDPGLGLRLIYFSYDVKMKEKGDIPEGYSVSREKKERFSLILESASTNQTSMYLCASTTPRQGQETQYFGPGTRLLVL.

The chain links TRBV4-1 to TRBJ1-1; D uncertain. Germline V gene data show CDR1 as MGHRA and CDR2 as YSYEKL. The CDR3 has 14 residues. V was clipped by 3 bases and J by 6 bases, with 14 bases between them. CDR3 region: CASSQRSQSPEAFF. CDR3 bases: TGCGCCAGCAGCCAGCGTTCCCAATCCCCTGAAGCTTTCTTT.

The V call is TRBV29-1, the J call TRBJ2-5; no clear D gene. This CDR3 is 10 amino acids long. V lost 4 bases and J 5 bases, leaving 5 bases between the germline ends. Germline V CDR1 and CDR2: SQVTM, ANQGSEA. This CDR3 reads CSVGVETQYF. Here the CDR3 DNA reads TGCAGCGTTGGCGTGGAGACCCAGTACTTC.

V usage is TRBV9 and J usage is TRBJ2-7, with TRBD2 matching 7 bases. J was trimmed by 2 bases and V by 0 bases; bases with no gene match: 5. This CDR3 region has 15 residues. Germline CDR1 is SGDLS and CDR2 is YYNGEE. The CDR3: CASSVVGSGTYEQYF. In DNA, the CDR3 is TGTGCCAGCAGCGTAGTGGGGAGCGGGACCTACGAGCAGTACTTC.

The chain employs TRBV6-1 and TRBJ1-2; D ambiguous. The germline V and J ends were trimmed by 2 bases and 6 bases, with 13 bases remaining between them. This CDR3 has 14 residues. Germline V CDR1 and CDR2: MNHNS, SASEGT. The CDR3 region is CASSEYVLEDGYTF. Here the CDR3 DNA reads TGTGCCAGCAGTGAATACGTCCTCGAGGATGGCTACACCTTC.

The chain uses TRBV28 and TRBJ2-5; TRBD1 matches at 8 bases. Germline V gene lookup returns CDR1 MDHEN and CDR2 SYDVKM. The V and J ends lost 3 bases and 1 base, in that order; junction bases with no gene match: 7. The CDR3 spans 16 residues. The DNA of the CDR3 is TGTGCCAGCAGTTTGGGGAATACAGGGGGCCAAGAGACCCAGTACTTC. Protein product: CASSLGNTGGQETQYF.

This CDR3 is CASITENNQPQHF. In DNA form, the CDR3 reads TGTGCCAGCATTACAGAGAACAATCAGCCCCAGCATTTT. V is TRBV6-1 and J is TRBJ1-5; no clear D. V lost 7 bases, J lost 3 bases, and 10 bases lay in between. The CDR3 totals 13 residues. Per germline, CDR1 MNHNS and CDR2 SASEGT.

This chain connects TRBV19 to TRBJ2-3; 12 bases match TRBD2. The V segment lost 4 bases and the J segment 2 bases; nucleotides outside the gene matches: 4. The length of the CDR3 is 16 residues. CDR1 is LNHDA and CDR2 is SQIVND in the germline V gene (reference sequence). The CDR3 nucleotides read TGTGCCAGTAGTAAAACTAGCGGGAGGACCACAGATACGCAGTATTTT. Residues: CASSKTSGRTTDTQYF.